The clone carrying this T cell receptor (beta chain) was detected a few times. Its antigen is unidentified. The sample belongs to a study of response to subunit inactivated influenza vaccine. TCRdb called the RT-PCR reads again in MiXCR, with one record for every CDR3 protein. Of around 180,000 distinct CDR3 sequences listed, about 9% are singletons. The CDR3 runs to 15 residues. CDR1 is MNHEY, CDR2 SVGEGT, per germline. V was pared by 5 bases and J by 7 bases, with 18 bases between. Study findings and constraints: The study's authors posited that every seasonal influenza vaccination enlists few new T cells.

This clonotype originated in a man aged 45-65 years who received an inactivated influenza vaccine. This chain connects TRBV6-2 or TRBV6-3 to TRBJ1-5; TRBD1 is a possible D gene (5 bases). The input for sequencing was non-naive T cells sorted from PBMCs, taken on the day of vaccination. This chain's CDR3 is CASSTYRTVGQPQHF. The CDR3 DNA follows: TGTGCCAGCAGTACCTACAGGACGGTGGGGCAGCCCCAGCATTTT.